The T cell receptor beta chain described here comes from a study of blood T cell repertoires in COVID-19. The V gene lost 3 bases and the J gene lost 11 bases, with 13 bases spanning the gap. The length of the CDR3 is 12 residues. Germline-derived CDR1 and CDR2 are LGHNA and YNFKEQ. Clones were sequenced by immunoSEQ multiplex PCR, and TCRdb holds only the in-frame ones, with some missing. Of 300,000 or so clones detected, roughly 88% appear once; the ten largest clones hold more than 6.5%. The TCR originated in a woman in her thirties who had recovered from COVID-19. V gene TRBV4-2 combines with J gene TRBJ1-1; weak D call: TRBD1 (5 bases). Material for sequencing was peripheral blood. The CDR3 sequence is CASSQGGFRAFF. The CDR3 region has the DNA TGTGCCAGCAGCCAGGGGGGTTTTCGGGCTTTCTTT.